The next 23 T cell receptor beta chains were all read from a single sample in a study of glioma-infiltrating T cells. TCR alpha and beta CDR3 regions were amplified from RNA using iRepertoire nested multiplex PCR. From the multiplex PCR reads, TCRdb called clonotypes with MiXCR, one entry per CDR3 protein. The sample yields around 140,000 distinct CDR3 sequences, about two fifths seen once. The sample consisted of glioma tissue, nonneoplastic brain tissue, or PBMCs (not recorded which). These receptors all stem from a human donor with low-grade glioma or glioblastoma, undergoing nonglioma brain surgery, or in good health (not recorded which).

CDR3 sequence reads: CSADREPQHF. The CDR3, as DNA: TGCAGTGCCGACAGGGAGCCCCAGCATTTT. The rearrangement joins TRBV20-1 to TRBJ1-5, with 7 nucleotides matching TRBD1. The germline gives CDR1 DFQATT, CDR2 SNEGSKA (reference sequence). Trimming at V came to 6 bases and at J to 8 bases, leaving 1 base not matched to a gene. This CDR3 comprises 10 residues.

This sequence joins TRBV28 and TRBJ2-1, with D possibly being TRBD1 (5 bases). This CDR3 comprises 14 residues. Trimming shortened V by 2 bases and J by 8 bases, and 13 bases separated the two germline ends. In germline, CDR1 is MDHEN, CDR2 SYDVKM. In DNA, the CDR3 is TGTGCCAGCAGTTTAACCGACAGCTCCTATGAGCAGTTCTTC. Protein: CASSLTDSSYEQFF.

This clonotype was detected a few times. This chain connects TRBV20-1 to TRBJ2-1; 8 nucleotides match TRBD2. This CDR3 region has 14 residues. V shed 6 bases, J shed 10 bases, and the junction held 14 bases outside the gene matches. CDR1 DFQATT and CDR2 SNEGSKA come from the germline V gene (reference sequence). The CDR3 reads CSADLTSGSLEQFF. CDR3 in DNA: TGCAGTGCCGATCTAACTAGCGGATCCCTGGAGCAGTTCTTC.

CDR3 in DNA: TGCAGTGCTACCCCAGGGACTAGCGCCCCCACAGATACGCAGTATTTT. It encodes CSATPGTSAPTDTQYF. This chain connects TRBV20-1 to TRBJ2-3; 10 nucleotides agree with TRBD2. The V and J ends lost 4 bases and 2 bases, in that order; junction bases with no gene match: 9. Per the germline V gene, CDR1 is DFQATT and CDR2 is SNEGSKA (reference sequence). The CDR3 sequence is 16 residues long.

The rearrangement links TRBV12-3 or TRBV12-4 to TRBJ1-1; possibly TRBD1 for D (6 bases). The CDR3 has 14 residues. V was cut by 6 bases and J by 6 bases, with 17 bases left in between. CDR3 sequence (DNA): TGTGCCAGCAGGCGACCGAGGGGGGATGCTGAAGCTTTCTTT. Encoded protein: CASRRPRGDAEAFF.

This chain uses TRBV29-1 with TRBJ2-1; the D is unclear. CDR3 length equals 15 residues. The V and J ends lost 0 bases and 2 bases respectively, with 11 bases between them. Germline V gene sequence: CDR1 SQVTM, CDR2 ANQGSEA. CDR3 in amino acids: CSVEDVGSTYNEQFF. In DNA form, the CDR3 reads TGCAGCGTTGAAGATGTGGGCAGCACCTACAATGAGCAGTTCTTC.

The rearrangement uses TRBV27 and TRBJ2-2; weak D call: TRBD2 (6 bases). Trimming stripped 7 bases from V and 0 bases from J, with 9 bases between. The germline gives CDR1 MNHEY, CDR2 SMNVEV (reference sequence). The CDR3 covers 14 residues. CDR3 in DNA: TGTGCCAGCACGGGGGTCGCGAACACCGGGGAGCTGTTTTTT. Translated: CASTGVANTGELFF.

In its sample, this clonotype was seen once. The J gene is TRBJ2-2, the V gene TRBV2; no clear D. Germline values: CDR1 SNHLY, CDR2 FYNNEI. V was cut by 3 bases and J by 5 bases, with 7 bases left in between. CDR3 length equals 13 residues. The CDR3 bases are TGTGCCAGCAGTGAGTGGAGAACCGGGGAGCTGTTTTTT. It codes for CASSEWRTGELFF.

This clonotype was seen more than once but under ten times. V and J are TRBV2 and TRBJ2-1; the D gene is possibly TRBD1 (5 bases). Looked up from germline, CDR1 is SNHLY and CDR2 is FYNNEI. The V gene lost 2 bases and the J gene lost 7 bases, with 12 bases spanning the gap. The length of the CDR3 is 14 residues. CDR3 sequence: CASSEPRDWNEQFF. The CDR3 bases are TGTGCCAGCAGTGAACCCAGGGATTGGAATGAGCAGTTCTTC.

This clonotype was observed a few times. This rearrangement joins TRBV27 to TRBJ2-1; 15 bases are a match to TRBD2. Germline values: CDR1 MNHEY, CDR2 SMNVEV (reference sequence). The ends lost 5 bases at V and 2 bases at J; junction bases unmatched: 7. There are 18 residues in the CDR3. This CDR3 is CASSPGLAGGRAYNEQFF. CDR3 nucleotide sequence: TGTGCCAGCAGTCCGGGACTAGCGGGGGGCCGAGCCTACAATGAGCAGTTCTTC.

This rearrangement joins TRBV6-1 to TRBJ2-5; the match to TRBD1 covers 9 bases. Losses at the gene ends were 6 bases for V and 1 base for J; bases not matched to a gene: 6. Germline CDR1 is MNHNS and CDR2 is SASEGT. CDR3 size: 15 residues. As DNA, the CDR3 is TGTGCCAGCAGCCTACAGGGGGCGGCCCAAGAGACCCAGTACTTC. It translates to CASSLQGAAQETQYF.

This clonotype occurred many times. V usage is TRBV11-2 and J usage is TRBJ2-3; D is perhaps TRBD2 (5 bases). Looked up from germline, CDR1 is SGHAT and CDR2 is FQNNGV. This CDR3 is 16 amino acids long. The V end lost 5 bases, the J end lost 0 bases, and 15 bases lay between the germline ends. CDR3 residues: CASSPNLGSSTDTQYF. The CDR3 nucleotides read TGTGCCAGCAGCCCCAACCTTGGGAGTAGCACAGATACGCAGTATTTT.

As to this clonotype: Its ends do not fully match the called genes, so a read error is possible. This chain links TRBV6-1 with TRBJ2-7; D could derive from TRBD1 or TRBD2 (5 bases each). The CDR3 runs 11 residues. Germline V lookup: CDR1 MNHNS, CDR2 SASEGT. The CDR3 DNA reads as TGTGCCAGCAGTGAAGTGGGGACCTATCTCTTC. This encodes CASSEVGTYLF.

This chain joins TRBV4-1 and TRBJ2-3; 9 positions match TRBD2. Losses at the gene ends were 0 bases for V and 6 bases for J; bases not matched to a gene: 7. CDR3 length: 16 amino acids. Germline lookup yields CDR1 MGHRA and CDR2 YSYEKL. Written as DNA, the CDR3 is TGCGCCAGCAGCCAAGACCTAGCGGGGTCGTGGGATACGCAGTATTTT. Protein sequence: CASSQDLAGSWDTQYF.

This chain uses TRBV5-1 with TRBJ2-7, with a weak D call TRBD2 (6 bases). CDR3 size: 15 residues. Between the trimmed V and J ends, which lost 0 bases and 5 bases, there was a span of 15 bases. Looked up from germline, CDR1 is SGHRS and CDR2 is YFSETQ. The CDR3 sequence: CASSLVGGRSDEQYF. The CDR3 DNA follows: TGCGCCAGCAGCTTGGTGGGGGGAAGATCGGACGAGCAGTACTTC.

This chain joins TRBV24-1 and TRBJ2-3; D unclear. Trimming stripped 6 bases from V and 4 bases from J, with 4 bases between. This CDR3 spans 11 amino acids. The V gene's germline CDR1 is KGHDR and CDR2 SFDVKD. In nucleotides, the CDR3 is TGTGCCACCAGTTTGGCAGATACGCAGTATTTT. Translated: CATSLADTQYF.

Comment on this clonotype: This may be a read error, as it is one base from a much larger clone. The chain is built from TRBV6-9 and TRBJ2-7; 7 bases agree with TRBD2. Germline lookup yields CDR1 MNHGY and CDR2 SVAAGI. This CDR3 region has 15 residues. V trimming: 3 bases; J trimming: 7 bases; junction bases outside the gene matches: 12. This CDR3 reads CASSYRTRSGNEQYF. CDR3 DNA sequence: TGTGCCAGCAGTTACCGGACTAGATCGGGAAATGAGCAGTACTTC.

The CDR3 region has the DNA TGTGCCAGCAGCTTCTCTACTCTTCTGGCTGAGCAGTTCTTC. Encoded protein: CASSFSTLLAEQFF. The chain combines TRBV7-9 with TRBJ2-1; no firm D call. The germline V and J ends were trimmed by 3 bases and 9 bases, with 15 bases remaining between them. The CDR3 consists of 14 residues. Germline CDR1 reads SEHNR; CDR2 reads FQNEAQ (reference sequence). The full variable domain, rest sourced from reference TRBV7-9 and TRBJ2-1, is DTGVSQNPRHKITKRGQNVTFRCDPISEHNRLYWYRQTLGQGPEFLTYFQNEAQLEKSRLLSDRFSAERPKGSFSTLEIQRTEQGDSAMYLCASSFSTLLAEQFFGPGTRLTVL.

This clonotype was counted between two and nine times. This chain connects TRBV7-9 to TRBJ1-6; D call uncertain. Trimming stripped 5 bases from V and 7 bases from J, with 12 bases between. Per the germline V gene, CDR1 is SEHNR and CDR2 is FQNEAQ (reference sequence). The CDR3 totals 14 residues. CDR3 amino acids: CASSLTVINSPLHF. CDR3 nucleotide sequence: TGTGCCAGCAGCCTCACAGTGATAAATTCACCCCTCCACTTT.

This clonotype was seen more than once but under ten times. V usage is TRBV20-1 and J usage is TRBJ2-3, with 9 bases identical to TRBD2. In germline, CDR1 is DFQATT, CDR2 SNEGSKA (reference sequence). The CDR3 consists of 18 residues. J was trimmed by 6 bases and V by 0 bases; bases with no gene match: 16. The CDR3 DNA reads as TGCAGTGCTAGAGATTTCGTTCGGCTTAGCGGGAGTATGGATACGCAGTATTTT. Protein product: CSARDFVRLSGSMDTQYF.

The chain uses TRBV28 and TRBJ1-1; D is undetermined. The V gene's germline CDR1 is MDHEN and CDR2 SYDVKM. CDR3 length equals 15 residues. The V gene lost 6 bases and the J gene lost 0 bases, with 14 bases spanning the gap. CDR3 loop: CASSPRGEVNTEAFF. CDR3 nucleotides: TGTGCCAGCAGCCCTCGTGGGGAGGTGAACACTGAAGCTTTCTTT.

The chain has TRBV4-1 and TRBJ2-7; D remains unclear. V dropped 0 bases and J dropped 0 bases, with 6 bases sitting between them. The CDR3 is made up of 14 amino acids. Germline values: CDR1 MGHRA, CDR2 YSYEKL. CDR3 sequence (DNA): TGCGCCAGCAGCCAAGATCCCAGCTCCTACGAGCAGTACTTC. Its translation: CASSQDPSSYEQYF.

V usage is TRBV2 and J usage is TRBJ2-6; TRBD1 matches at 7 bases. This CDR3 comprises 16 residues. The V segment lost 8 bases and the J segment 4 bases; nucleotides outside the gene matches: 11. Germline CDR1 is SNHLY and CDR2 is FYNNEI. CDR3 DNA: TGTGCCAGCTCACCGCTGAGGGGGCCGGGGGCCAACGTCCTGACTTTC. Protein: CASSPLRGPGANVLTF.